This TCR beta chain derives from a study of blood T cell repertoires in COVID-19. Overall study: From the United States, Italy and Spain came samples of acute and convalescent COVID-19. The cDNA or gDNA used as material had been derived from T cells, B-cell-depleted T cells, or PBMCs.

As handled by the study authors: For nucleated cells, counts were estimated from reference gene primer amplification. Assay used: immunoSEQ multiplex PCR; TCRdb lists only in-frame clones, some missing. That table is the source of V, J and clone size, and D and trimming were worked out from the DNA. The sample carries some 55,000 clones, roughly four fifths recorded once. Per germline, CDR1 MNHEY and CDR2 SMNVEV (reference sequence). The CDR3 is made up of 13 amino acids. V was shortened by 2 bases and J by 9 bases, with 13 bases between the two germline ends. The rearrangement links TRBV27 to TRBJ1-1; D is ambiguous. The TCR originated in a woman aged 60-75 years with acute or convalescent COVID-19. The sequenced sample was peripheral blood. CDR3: CASSLVTASKAFF. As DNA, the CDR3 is TGTGCCAGCAGTTTAGTAACAGCTTCAAAAGCTTTCTTT.